One sample yielded the 13 T cell receptor beta chains listed below, sequenced in a study of blood T cell repertoires in COVID-19. Assay used: immunoSEQ multiplex PCR; TCRdb lists only in-frame clones, some missing. The sample carries roughly 300,000 clones, 85% to 90% recorded once. Source material: peripheral blood. The receptor set was obtained from a woman between 40 and 55 years old who had recovered from COVID-19.

The rearrangement uses TRBV27 and TRBJ1-5, with D possibly being TRBD1 (6 bases). V shed 6 bases and J shed 0 bases, with 21 bases lying between them. The V gene's germline CDR1 is MNHEY and CDR2 SMNVEV (reference sequence). CDR3 length: 18 residues. CDR3 DNA: TGTGCCAGCAGCCGTCGGGGGGCTGGAGAATATAGCAATCAGCCCCAGCATTTT. Translating gives CASSRRGAGEYSNQPQHF.

This sequence joins TRBV4-1 and TRBJ2-1; D may be TRBD2 (6 bases). The V end lost 0 bases, the J end lost 4 bases, and 13 bases lay between the germline ends. The CDR3 has 16 amino acids. Germline V gene lookup returns CDR1 MGHRA and CDR2 YSYEKL. The DNA for the CDR3 is TGCGCCAGCAGCCAAGATATTCTCGGGAGTTACAATGAGCAGTTCTTC. Its protein is CASSQDILGSYNEQFF.

The chain is built from TRBV19 and TRBJ2-7; 9 bases map to TRBD1. Trimming cost V 3 bases and J 3 bases; bases outside gene matches: 6. The CDR3 extends over 15 amino acids. Germline V CDR1 and CDR2: LNHDA, SQIVND (reference sequence). The CDR3 sequence: CASSISTGGYYEQYF. CDR3 nucleotides: TGTGCCAGTAGTATCTCAACAGGGGGCTACTACGAGCAGTACTTC.

This chain uses TRBV18 with TRBJ1-1; 7 bases map to TRBD1. V gave up 5 bases and J gave up 1 base; unmatched junction bases: 10. CDR3 length equals 16 residues. Germline lookup yields CDR1 KGHSH and CDR2 LQKENI. The CDR3 region is CASSSDRAFGNTEAFF. DNA for the CDR3: TGTGCCAGCTCAAGCGACAGGGCATTCGGGAACACTGAAGCTTTCTTT.

This clone was recorded only once. The rearrangement links TRBV7-2 to TRBJ1-2; D is uncertain. Trimming pared 6 bases from V and 4 bases from J, leaving 12 bases between. Germline V gene data show CDR1 as SGHTA and CDR2 as FQGNSA. The CDR3 runs to 13 residues. In nucleotides, the CDR3 is TGTGCCAGCAGTCAAAGCCTAGCCTATGGCTACACCTTC. It translates to CASSQSLAYGYTF.

The CDR3 reads CASSLVGSSGGPWETQYF. In nucleotides, the CDR3 is TGTGCCAGCAGCTTAGTAGGGTCGTCGGGGGGCCCCTGGGAGACCCAGTACTTC. The chain employs TRBV11-2 and TRBJ2-5; a weak D match, TRBD2 (7 bases). The V gene lost 1 base and the J gene lost 5 bases, with 23 bases spanning the gap. This CDR3 is built from 18 residues. Germline CDR1 is SGHAT and CDR2 is FQNNGV.

The CDR3: CASSYTGDSPLHF. The CDR3 DNA reads as TGTGCCAGCAGCTATACAGGGGATTCACCCCTCCACTTT. The chain carries TRBV5-4 and TRBJ1-6; 7 bases match TRBD1. Germline CDR1 reads SGHNT; CDR2 reads YYREEE (reference sequence). CDR3 length: 13 amino acids. Trimming took 3 bases from V and 8 from J; bases not matched to a gene: 2.

The rearrangement joins TRBV9 to TRBJ2-3; D possibly corresponds to TRBD2 (6 bases). The CDR3 is 14 residues long. With 4 bases removed from V and 5 bases from J, the gap between germline ends came to 14 bases. Germline lookup yields CDR1 SGDLS and CDR2 YYNGEE. The CDR3 DNA is TGTGCCAGCAGCATCCGCGGGATTGAAGATACGCAGTATTTT. This sequence encodes CASSIRGIEDTQYF.

The table lists this clone with a count of one. V and J are TRBV29-1 and TRBJ1-1; no clear D. V was trimmed by 7 bases and J by 6 bases, leaving 12 bases between them. There are 11 residues in the CDR3. The germline V gene has CDR1 SQVTM and CDR2 ANQGSEA. CDR3 in amino acids: CSGEDFSEAFF. The CDR3 nucleotides are TGCAGCGGGGAGGACTTTTCTGAAGCTTTCTTT.

J is TRBJ1-1 and V is TRBV5-6, with D maybe TRBD1 (5 bases). V lost 4 bases to trimming and J lost 5 bases, with 18 bases between them. CDR1 SGHDT and CDR2 YYEEEE come from the germline V gene. The CDR3 length is 15 residues. CDR3 DNA sequence: TGTGCCAGCAGCCCTAGAATGGCAGGGCGAACTGAAGCTTTCTTT. The encoded protein is CASSPRMAGRTEAFF.

The chain employs TRBV27 and TRBJ1-1; TRBD1 matches at 7 bases. Germline values: CDR1 MNHEY, CDR2 SMNVEV (reference sequence). The CDR3 is 15 amino acids. The V segment lost 0 bases and the J segment 1 base; nucleotides outside the gene matches: 2. CDR3 bases: TGTGCCAGCAGTTTATCGGACAGGTCGAACACTGAAGCTTTCTTT. Translating it yields CASSLSDRSNTEAFF.

For this clone: The DNA is omitted, as the CDR3 cannot be located on it reliably, and the CDR3 follows TCRdb's listing. The J gene is TRBJ1-2, the V gene TRBV6-5. From its first to its last residue, the CDR3 has 15 amino acids. Germline assignment: CDR1 MNHEY and CDR2 SVGAGI. The CDR3 here is CASSYVGPGGNGYTF.

The chain combines TRBV6-5 with TRBJ1-2; TRBD1 might be the D (5 bases). The CDR3 consists of 13 residues. V lost 0 bases, J lost 4 bases, and 6 bases lay in between. The germline gives CDR1 MNHEY, CDR2 SVGAGI. CDR3 coding DNA: TGTGCCAGCAGTTACTCCGACAGCTATGGCTACACCTTC. Encoded protein: CASSYSDSYGYTF.